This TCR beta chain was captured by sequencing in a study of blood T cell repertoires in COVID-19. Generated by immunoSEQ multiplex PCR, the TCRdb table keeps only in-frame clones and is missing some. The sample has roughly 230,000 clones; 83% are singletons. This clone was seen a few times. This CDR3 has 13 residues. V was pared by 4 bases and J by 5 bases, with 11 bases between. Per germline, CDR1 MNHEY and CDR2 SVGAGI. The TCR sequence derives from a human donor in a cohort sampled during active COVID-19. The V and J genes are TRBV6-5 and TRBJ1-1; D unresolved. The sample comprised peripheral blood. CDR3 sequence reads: CASSFQRETEAFF. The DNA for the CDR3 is TGTGCCAGCAGTTTTCAGCGGGAGACTGAAGCTTTCTTT.